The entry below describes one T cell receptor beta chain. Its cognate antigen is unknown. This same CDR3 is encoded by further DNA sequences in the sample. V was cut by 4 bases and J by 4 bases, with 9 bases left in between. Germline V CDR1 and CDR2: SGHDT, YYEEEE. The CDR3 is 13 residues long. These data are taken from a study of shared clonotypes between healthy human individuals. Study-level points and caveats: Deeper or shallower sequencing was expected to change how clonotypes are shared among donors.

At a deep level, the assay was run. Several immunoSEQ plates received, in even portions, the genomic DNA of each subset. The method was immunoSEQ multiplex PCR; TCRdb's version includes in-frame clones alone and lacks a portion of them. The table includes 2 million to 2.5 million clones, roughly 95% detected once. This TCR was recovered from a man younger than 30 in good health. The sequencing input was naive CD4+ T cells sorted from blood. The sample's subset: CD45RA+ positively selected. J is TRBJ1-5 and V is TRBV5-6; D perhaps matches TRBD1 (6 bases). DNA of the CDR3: TGTGCCAGCAGCGGGGGGGCGAATCAGCCCCAGCATTTT. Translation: CASSGGANQPQHF.